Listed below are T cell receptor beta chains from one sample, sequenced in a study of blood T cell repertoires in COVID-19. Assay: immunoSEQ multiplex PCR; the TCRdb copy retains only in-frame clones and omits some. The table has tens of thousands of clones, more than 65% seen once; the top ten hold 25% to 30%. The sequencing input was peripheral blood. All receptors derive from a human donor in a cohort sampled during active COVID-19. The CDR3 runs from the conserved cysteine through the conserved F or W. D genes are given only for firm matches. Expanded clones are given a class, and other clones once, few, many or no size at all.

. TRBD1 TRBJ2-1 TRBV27 CASKTLPTGTYNEQFF TGTGCCAGCAAGACCTTACCGACAGGGACCTACAATGAGCAGTTCTTC
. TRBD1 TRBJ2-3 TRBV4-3 CASSRTGGGDTQYF TGCGCCAGCAGCCGGACAGGGGGAGGAGATACGCAGTATTTT
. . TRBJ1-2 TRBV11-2 CASSPGRTAYGYTF TGTGCCAGCAGCCCCGGCCGGACAGCTTATGGCTACACCTTC
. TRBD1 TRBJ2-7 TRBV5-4 CASSGPTGGIREREQYF TGTGCCAGCAGCGGTCCGACAGGGGGTATCAGGGAACGCGAGCAGTACTTC
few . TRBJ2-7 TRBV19 CASRRVGQRSYEQYF TGTGCCAGTAGAAGGGTTGGACAGCGCTCCTACGAGCAGTACTTC
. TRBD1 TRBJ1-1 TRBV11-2 CASSLRAGTGTEAFF TGTGCCAGCAGCTTAAGGGCGGGGACAGGGACTGAAGCTTTCTTT
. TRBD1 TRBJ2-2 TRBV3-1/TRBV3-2 CASSHPAGTGVRGELFF TGTGCCAGCAGCCACCCCGCCGGGACAGGGGTTCGCGGGGAGCTGTTTTTT
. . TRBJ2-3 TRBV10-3 CAISTGSTDTQYF TGTGCCATCAGTACAGGGAGCACAGATACGCAGTATTTT
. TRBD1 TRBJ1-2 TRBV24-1 CATPRARHRGQNGYTF TGTGCCACCCCCCGTGCCAGACACAGGGGGCAGAATGGCTACACCTTC
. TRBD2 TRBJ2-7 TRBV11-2 CASSFSEAGGFEQYF TGTGCCAGCAGCTTTTCCGAGGCGGGGGGGTTTGAGCAGTACTTC
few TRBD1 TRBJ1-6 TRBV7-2 CASSLDRGYSPLHF TGTGCCAGCAGCCTCGACAGGGGATATTCACCCCTCCACTTT
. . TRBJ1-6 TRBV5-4 CASSVNGVYNSPLHF TGTGCCAGCAGCGTGAACGGGGTTTATAATTCACCCCTCCACTTT
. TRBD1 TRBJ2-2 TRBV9 CASSVAGGAITGELFF TGTGCCAGCAGCGTAGCAGGGGGCGCGATCACCGGGGAGCTGTTTTTT
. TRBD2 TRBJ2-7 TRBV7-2 CASSLGVGGTYEQYF TGTGCCAGCAGCTTAGGCGTGGGGGGGACCTACGAGCAGTACTTC
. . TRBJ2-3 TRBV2 CASSEKPPPTDTQYF TGTGCCAGCAGTGAGAAGCCTCCTCCCACAGATACGCAGTATTTT
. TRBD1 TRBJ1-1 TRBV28 CASSGDRGFTEAFF TGTGCCAGCAGTGGGGACAGGGGGTTCACTGAAGCTTTCTTT
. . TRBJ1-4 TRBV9 CASSSGDSREKLFF TGTGCCAGCAGCTCCGGGGACTCTAGGGAAAAACTGTTTTTT
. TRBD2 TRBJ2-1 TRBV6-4 CASRPSSGGGNEQFF TGTGCCAGCAGACCTTCTAGCGGGGGTGGCAATGAGCAGTTCTTC
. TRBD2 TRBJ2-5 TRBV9 CASSAGTSGVGETQYF TGTGCCAGCAGCGCCGGGACTAGCGGGGTCGGGGAGACCCAGTACTTC
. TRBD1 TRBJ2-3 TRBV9 CASSAGTGWNPTDTQYF TGTGCCAGCAGCGCAGGGACAGGCTGGAACCCCACAGATACGCAGTATTTT
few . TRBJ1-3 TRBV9 CASSVAVETGNTIYF TGTGCCAGCAGCGTAGCGGTGGAGACGGGAAACACCATATATTTT
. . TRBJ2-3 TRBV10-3 CAISPGVDTQYF TGTGCCATCAGTCCAGGGGTAGATACGCAGTATTTT
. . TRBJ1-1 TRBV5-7 CADRGFPWWDTEAFF TGTGCCGATAGAGGATTTCCCTGGTGGGACACTGAAGCTTTCTTT
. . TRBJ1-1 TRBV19 CASSMQGTEAFF TGTGCCAGTAGTATGCAGGGAACTGAAGCTTTCTTT
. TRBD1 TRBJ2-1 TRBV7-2 CASSLTGGNEQFF TGTGCCAGCAGCTTAACAGGGGGGAATGAGCAGTTCTTC
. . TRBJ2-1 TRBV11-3 CASSSGGPYNEQFF TGTGCCAGCAGCTCCGGGGGGCCCTACAATGAGCAGTTCTTC
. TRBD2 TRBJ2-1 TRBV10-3 CAIRALASGANEQFF TGTGCCATCAGGGCGTTGGCTAGCGGGGCTAATGAGCAGTTCTTC
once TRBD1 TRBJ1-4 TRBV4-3 CASSQHDRGEKLFF TGCGCCAGCAGCCAACATGACAGGGGTGAAAAACTGTTTTTT
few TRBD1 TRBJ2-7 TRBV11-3 CASSSRQPGTGGQYEQYF TGTGCCAGCAGCTCCCGACAGCCGGGAACAGGGGGACAATACGAGCAGTACTTC
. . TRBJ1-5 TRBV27 CASSLGLGLQPQHF TGTGCCAGCAGTCTAGGACTGGGTTTGCAGCCCCAGCATTTT
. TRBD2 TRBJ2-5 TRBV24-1 CATHSGGAEETQYF TGTGCCACCCATAGCGGGGGGGCTGAGGAGACCCAGTACTTC
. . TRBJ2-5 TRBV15 CATSSEPGHRGETQYF TGTGCCACCAGCAGCGAACCGGGACATCGAGGAGAGACCCAGTACTTC
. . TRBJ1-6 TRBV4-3 CASSQEIGDYNSPLHF TGCGCCAGCAGCCAAGAAATTGGAGATTATAATTCACCCCTCCACTTT
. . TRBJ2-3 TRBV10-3 CAIGAGGPTDTQYF TGTGCCATCGGTGCCGGGGGGCCCACAGATACGCAGTATTTT
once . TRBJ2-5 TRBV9 CASSDTSSAAGTQYF TGTGCCAGCAGCGACACTTCGTCGGCGGCGGGGACCCAGTACTTC
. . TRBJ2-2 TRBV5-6 CASSLGGTGELFF TGTGCCAGCAGCTTGGGCGGGACCGGGGAGCTGTTTTTT
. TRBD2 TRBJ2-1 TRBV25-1 CASSVTSGGSGEQFF TGTGCCAGCAGTGTCACTAGCGGGGGGAGTGGTGAGCAGTTCTTC
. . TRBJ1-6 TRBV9 CASSVSSSGGRNSPLHF TGTGCCAGCAGCGTCTCAAGTAGCGGGGGTCGTAATTCACCCCTCCACTTT
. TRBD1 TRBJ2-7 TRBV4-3 CASSQGQGQGEQYF TGCGCCAGCAGCCAGGGACAGGGGCAGGGTGAGCAGTACTTC
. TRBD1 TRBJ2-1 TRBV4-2 CASSQDIRQGEYNEQFF TGTGCCAGCAGCCAAGACATTCGACAGGGGGAATACAATGAGCAGTTCTTC
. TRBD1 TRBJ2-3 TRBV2 CASSRTGRGTDTQYF TGTGCCAGCAGTAGGACAGGGCGGGGTACAGATACGCAGTATTTT
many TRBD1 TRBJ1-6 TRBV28 CASSPPDRFSPLHF TGTGCCAGCAGTCCTCCGGACAGGTTTTCACCCCTCCACTTT
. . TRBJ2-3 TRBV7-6 CASSPSTDTQYF TGTGCCAGCAGCCCTAGCACAGATACGCAGTATTTT
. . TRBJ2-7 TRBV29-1 CSVLTVSYEQYF TGCAGCGTTTTAACAGTCTCCTACGAGCAGTACTTC
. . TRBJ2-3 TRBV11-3 CASSFRETGTDTQYF TGTGCCAGCAGCTTTCGAGAGACAGGCACAGATACGCAGTATTTT
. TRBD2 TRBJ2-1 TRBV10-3 CAISPLAGVAVNEQFF TGTGCCATCAGTCCCCTAGCGGGGGTTGCCGTCAATGAGCAGTTCTTC
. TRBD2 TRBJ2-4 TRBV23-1 CAWGLAGGINIQYF TGCGCCTGGGGACTAGCGGGGGGTATAAACATTCAGTACTTC
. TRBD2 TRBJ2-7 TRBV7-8 CASSSRGVHEQYF TGTGCCAGCAGCTCTCGGGGGGTCCACGAGCAGTACTTC